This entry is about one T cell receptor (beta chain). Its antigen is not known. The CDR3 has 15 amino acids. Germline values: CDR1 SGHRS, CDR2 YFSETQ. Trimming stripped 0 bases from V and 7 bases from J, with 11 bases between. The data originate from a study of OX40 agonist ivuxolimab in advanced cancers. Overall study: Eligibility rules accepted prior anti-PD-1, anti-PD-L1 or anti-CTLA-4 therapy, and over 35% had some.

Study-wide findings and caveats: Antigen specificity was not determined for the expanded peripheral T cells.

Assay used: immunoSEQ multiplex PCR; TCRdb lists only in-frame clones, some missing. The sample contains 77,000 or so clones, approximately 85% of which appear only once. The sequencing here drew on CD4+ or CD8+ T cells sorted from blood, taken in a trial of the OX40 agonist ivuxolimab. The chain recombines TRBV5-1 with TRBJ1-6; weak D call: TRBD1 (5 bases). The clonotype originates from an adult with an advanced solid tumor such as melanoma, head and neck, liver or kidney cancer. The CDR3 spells CASSLEPGRNSPLHF. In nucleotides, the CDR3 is TGCGCCAGCAGCTTGGAACCAGGGCGGAATTCACCCCTCCACTTT.